A single sample gave rise to the 29 T cell receptor beta chains below, sequenced in a study of Ad26.COV2.S vaccination and SARS-CoV-2 variants. Some clones are missing from TCRdb's copy, which holds only in-frame ones; the method was immunoSEQ multiplex PCR. Of roughly 510,000 clones in the sample, around nine tenths were seen once. The treatment is: 15 to 20 received Ad26.COV2.S at low or high dose, single or two shots; roughly five received placebo; per-sample allocation not given. The samples date from day 63 after the first vaccine or placebo injection. The sample here was peripheral blood, taken in a trial of Ad26.COV2.S vaccine versus placebo. The receptors were sampled from a person aged 18-60 years who received the Ad26.COV2.S COVID-19 vaccine or a placebo.

This clone was detected only once. The genes are TRBV6-5 and TRBJ2-7; D could derive from TRBD1 or TRBD2 (5 bases each). Germline CDR1 reads MNHEY; CDR2 reads SVGAGI. Between the trimmed V and J ends, which lost 6 bases and 4 bases, there was a span of 16 bases. The CDR3 is 14 residues long. As DNA, the CDR3 is TGTGCCAGCAGGGGGCGAGGGTCTCTATACGAGCAGTACTTC. It is translated as CASRGRGSLYEQYF.

Details on this clone: Germline is not matched at one junction end, which may reflect a read error. This chain joins TRBV10-3 and TRBJ1-2; D gene uncertain. From germline, CDR1 is ENHRY and CDR2 SYGVKD. This CDR3 is 13 amino acids long. CDR3 in amino acids: CAIRESVSYGYTF. CDR3 coding DNA: TGTGCCATCAGGGAGTCAGTCAGCTATGGCTACACCTTC.

The chain combines TRBV11-2 with TRBJ2-1; D not resolved. Per germline, CDR1 SGHAT and CDR2 FQNNGV. The CDR3 contains 13 residues. The V and J ends lost 1 base and 8 bases respectively, with 9 bases between them. CDR3 bases: TGTGCCAGCAGCTTAGTGGTGCGCTATGAGCAGTTCTTC. It codes for CASSLVVRYEQFF.

The genes are TRBV27 and TRBJ2-1; 8 bases fit TRBD2. Looked up from germline, CDR1 is MNHEY and CDR2 is SMNVEV (reference sequence). The CDR3 totals 15 residues. V gave up 5 bases and J gave up 6 bases; unmatched junction bases: 9. CDR3 bases: TGTGCCAGCAGTGCTACTAGGCGGGGGGCCAATGAGCAGTTCTTC. It encodes CASSATRRGANEQFF.

The rearrangement joins TRBV20-1 to TRBJ2-1, with TRBD1 identical over 8 bases. The CDR3 length is 10 residues. With 6 bases clipped from V and 13 bases from J, the junction kept 5 bases outside the gene matches. The V gene's germline CDR1 is DFQATT and CDR2 SNEGSKA (reference sequence). CDR3 region: CSASDRGQFF. The CDR3 coding sequence is TGCAGTGCCAGCGACAGGGGACAGTTCTTC.

V gene TRBV30 combines with J gene TRBJ2-5, with TRBD2 matching 13 bases. J was trimmed by 0 bases and V by 5 bases; bases with no gene match: 0. The CDR3 totals 14 residues. Germline V CDR1 and CDR2: GTSNPN, SVGIG (reference sequence). The CDR3 DNA reads as TGTGCCTGGGGGACTAGCGGGAACCAAGAGACCCAGTACTTC. It translates to CAWGTSGNQETQYF.

The chain links TRBV27 to TRBJ2-1; no firm D call. The germline CDR1 and CDR2 sequences are MNHEY and SMNVEV (reference sequence). The CDR3 has 9 residues. V was pared by 7 bases and J by 12 bases, with 7 bases between. The CDR3 coding sequence is TGTGCCAGCACTCCCGGGCAGTTCTTC. The encoded protein is CASTPGQFF.

V and J are TRBV6-5 and TRBJ2-3, with D possibly called TRBD1 or TRBD2 (5 bases each). Trimming left V 6 bases short and J 0 bases short, with 13 bases between. Per germline, CDR1 MNHEY and CDR2 SVGAGI. This CDR3 has 15 residues. This CDR3 reads CASSLLGESTDTQYF. CDR3 sequence (DNA): TGTGCCAGCAGCCTACTAGGGGAGAGCACAGATACGCAGTATTTT.

The chain employs TRBV7-8 and TRBJ1-1; possibly TRBD1 for D (5 bases). V lost 2 bases to trimming and J lost 1 base, with 11 bases between them. CDR3 size: 15 residues. In germline, CDR1 is SGHVS, CDR2 FQNEAQ. CDR3 nucleotide sequence: TGTGCCAGCAGCTTACTGGACAAACCGAACACTGAAGCTTTCTTT. Translation gives CASSLLDKPNTEAFF.

This clone is a singleton in its sample. The chain has TRBV5-6 and TRBJ2-7, with a tentative D call TRBD2 (5 bases). Trimming removed 2 bases at V and 7 bases at J, with 10 bases between. CDR1 is SGHDT, CDR2 YYEEEE, per germline. The CDR3 is 12 amino acids. The CDR3: CASSFGVGEQYF. In DNA form, the CDR3 reads TGTGCCAGCAGCTTCGGGGTGGGGGAGCAGTACTTC. The variable domain in full, completed from reference TRBV5-6 and TRBJ2-7, reads DAGVTQSPTHLIKTRGQQVTLRCSPKSGHDTVSWYQQALGQGPQFIFQYYEEEERQRGNFPDRFSGHQFPNYSSELNVNALLLGDSALYLCASSFGVGEQYFGPGTRLTVT.

The chain couples TRBV5-4 to TRBJ2-3; 9 bases fit TRBD2. Germline V CDR1 and CDR2: SGHNT, YYREEE (reference sequence). The CDR3 runs to 16 residues. Germline trimming cut 4 bases from V and 3 bases from J; bases unmatched to any gene: 9. CDR3 bases: TGTGCCAGCAGCCCAGAACTAGCGGGCGTAACAGATACGCAGTATTTT. It translates to CASSPELAGVTDTQYF. The variable domain in full, with the rest retrieved from reference TRBV5-4 and TRBJ2-3, is ETGVTQSPTHLIKTRGQQVTLRCSSQSGHNTVSWYQQALGQGPQFIFQYYREEENGRGNFPPRFSGLQFPNYSSELNVNALELDDSALYLCASSPELAGVTDTQYFGPGTRLTVL.

Regarding this clone: This CDR3 is also generated by other DNA sequences in the sample. The J gene is TRBJ2-1, the V gene TRBV9; possibly TRBD2 for D (5 bases). Germline loops: CDR1 SGDLS, CDR2 YYNGEE. Trimming removed 1 base at V and 0 bases at J, with 8 bases between. The CDR3 runs to 15 residues. In DNA form, the CDR3 reads TGTGCCAGCAGCGTAAGCGGCAGCTCCTACAATGAGCAGTTCTTC. The encoded protein is CASSVSGSSYNEQFF. The full variable domain, with the rest looked up from reference TRBV9 and TRBJ2-1, is DSGVTQTPKHLITATGQRVTLRCSPRSGDLSVYWYQQSLDQGLQFLIQYYNGEERAKGNILERFSAQQFPDLHSELNLSSLELGDSALYFCASSVSGSSYNEQFFGPGTRLTVL.

Only one count was recorded for this clone. The V gene is TRBV19, the J gene TRBJ1-4; D is uncertain. V was clipped by 5 bases and J by 6 bases, with 16 bases between them. CDR1 is LNHDA, CDR2 SQIVND, per germline (reference sequence). This CDR3 is built from 15 residues. CDR3 residues: CASSRTAFPYEKLFF. Here the CDR3 DNA reads TGTGCCAGTAGTCGGACGGCATTCCCCTATGAAAAACTGTTTTTT.

The chain recombines TRBV24-1 with TRBJ2-5, with 7 positions matching TRBD2. Trimming at V came to 2 bases and at J to 4 bases, leaving 15 bases not matched to a gene. Germline V lookup: CDR1 KGHDR, CDR2 SFDVKD. CDR3 length equals 18 residues. CDR3 coding DNA: TGTGCCACCAGTGATTCCGGGAGTGGTGGGAGGGCCCGAGAGACCCAGTACTTC. This encodes CATSDSGSGGRARETQYF.

The genes are TRBV9 and TRBJ2-1, with D perhaps matching TRBD2 (6 bases). V was shortened by 3 bases and J by 3 bases, with 13 bases between the two germline ends. The germline CDR1 and CDR2 sequences are SGDLS and YYNGEE. This CDR3 comprises 15 residues. The CDR3 DNA sequence: TGTGCCAGCAGCGCCGGGGGAGTCCTCTACAATGAGCAGTTCTTC. As protein: CASSAGGVLYNEQFF.

The J gene is TRBJ2-1, the V gene TRBV4-2; TRBD1 is a possible D gene (5 bases). Per germline, CDR1 LGHNA and CDR2 YNFKEQ. The CDR3 covers 13 residues. V was shortened by 3 bases and J by 10 bases, with 13 bases between the two germline ends. The CDR3 loop is CASSQLGQGEQFF. The CDR3 bases are TGTGCCAGCAGCCAGCTCGGCCAGGGCGAGCAGTTCTTC.

This clone showed up just once. The chain couples TRBV3-1 (or the pseudogene TRBV3-2) to TRBJ2-7; possibly TRBD1 for D (5 bases). The V end lost 4 bases, the J end lost 7 bases, and 17 bases lay between the germline ends. The CDR3 is 14 amino acids. Germline V gene lookup returns CDR1 LGHDT and CDR2 YNNKEL (reference sequence). CDR3 amino acids: CASSPMQGAGEQYF. As DNA, the CDR3 is TGTGCCAGCAGCCCAATGCAGGGTGCAGGTGAGCAGTACTTC.

V usage is TRBV9 and J usage is TRBJ2-5, with 9 nucleotides matching TRBD1. The CDR3 has 15 amino acids. Germline lookup yields CDR1 SGDLS and CDR2 YYNGEE. Trimming took 3 bases from V and 5 from J; bases not matched to a gene: 8. The CDR3 here is CASSGWDREGETQYF. The CDR3 nucleotides read TGTGCCAGCAGCGGATGGGACAGGGAGGGGGAGACCCAGTACTTC. Using reference TRBV9 and TRBJ2-5 for the parts outside the CDR3, the full variable domain is DSGVTQTPKHLITATGQRVTLRCSPRSGDLSVYWYQQSLDQGLQFLIQYYNGEERAKGNILERFSAQQFPDLHSELNLSSLELGDSALYFCASSGWDREGETQYFGPGTRLLVL.

Here the CDR3 DNA reads TGTGCCAGCAGTACCCGGGGGGTAGGGGAGCTGTTTTTT. Amino acids: CASSTRGVGELFF. The J gene is TRBJ2-2, the V gene TRBV6-5; 7 nucleotides match TRBD2. The CDR3 is 13 residues long. Germline CDR1 and CDR2: MNHEY and SVGAGI. V lost 5 bases, J lost 8 bases, and 5 bases stayed unmatched.

The chain carries TRBV24-1 and TRBJ1-5, with D uncertain. This CDR3 is built from 14 residues. Germline CDR1 reads KGHDR; CDR2 reads SFDVKD. Trimming removed 7 bases from V and 4 bases from J, with 13 bases in between. The CDR3 reads CATSLDGDNQPQHF. CDR3 in DNA: TGTGCCACCAGCCTGGACGGGGATAATCAGCCCCAGCATTTT.

This chain joins TRBV27 and TRBJ2-7; D tentatively fits TRBD1 or TRBD2 (5 bases each). The V and J ends lost 7 bases and 0 bases respectively, with 13 bases between them. The CDR3 has 14 residues. Germline lookup yields CDR1 MNHEY and CDR2 SMNVEV (reference sequence). The CDR3 DNA reads TGTGCCAGCACCCGAAGTGGGGGCTCCTACGAGCAGTACTTC. Amino acid sequence: CASTRSGGSYEQYF.

The chain is built from TRBV9 and TRBJ2-2; possible D gene TRBD2, 6 bases. The CDR3 contains 16 residues. Germline V gives CDR1 SGDLS, CDR2 YYNGEE. Deletions cut 0 bases from V and 5 bases from J, with 14 bases between. CDR3 nucleotide sequence: TGTGCCAGCAGCGTAGGCGGGGCGGATTGGACCGGGGAGCTGTTTTTT. This encodes CASSVGGADWTGELFF.

V is TRBV9 and J is TRBJ1-6, with 7 bases identical to TRBD1. J lost 7 bases, V lost 4 bases, and 5 bases had no gene match. The CDR3 runs 14 residues. CDR1 is SGDLS and CDR2 is YYNGEE in the germline V gene. The CDR3 DNA follows: TGTGCCAGCAGCACGACAGGGAACAATTCACCCCTCCACTTT. This gives the protein CASSTTGNNSPLHF.

This clone was counted a single time. The chain has TRBV6-5 and TRBJ2-2; TRBD1 is a possible D gene (5 bases). This CDR3 is 14 amino acids long. Germline V gene sequence: CDR1 MNHEY, CDR2 SVGAGI. V was clipped by 7 bases and J by 6 bases, with 15 bases between them. The CDR3 is CASILSGAPGELFF. CDR3 sequence (DNA): TGTGCCAGCATATTGAGTGGGGCACCCGGGGAGCTGTTTTTT.

This clone was seen a single time. The junction does not match germline at one end; this may be a read error. This rearrangement joins TRBV6-2 or TRBV6-3 to TRBJ1-2, with 7 positions matching TRBD1. From germline, CDR1 is MNHEY and CDR2 SVGEGT. The CDR3 is made up of 13 amino acids. Here the CDR3 DNA reads TGTGCCAGCAGTTCAAATACCGGACAGGAGTATCACTTC. The encoded protein is CASSSNTGQEYHF.

CDR3 region: CASSQPGGPVWTQYF. The CDR3 region has the DNA TGTGCCAGCAGTCAGCCAGGGGGCCCGGTTTGGACGCAGTATTTT. The chain couples TRBV27 to TRBJ2-3, with 8 bases identical to TRBD1. The length of the CDR3 is 15 residues. V was clipped by 5 bases and J by 9 bases; unmatched bases: 13. Germline loops: CDR1 MNHEY, CDR2 SMNVEV (reference sequence).

V usage is TRBV10-3 and J usage is TRBJ1-2; D remains ambiguous. CDR3 length: 16 amino acids. Germline V gene sequence: CDR1 ENHRY, CDR2 SYGVKD. Trimming shortened V by 6 bases and J by 0 bases, and 17 bases separated the two germline ends. CDR3 DNA: TGTGCCATCAGCGGTGGGCAGATTAGCGCTAACTATGGCTACACCTTC. This gives the protein CAISGGQISANYGYTF.

This chain joins TRBV30 and TRBJ1-5, with 10 bases fitting TRBD1. The CDR3 is 16 amino acids. V lost 2 bases and J lost 2; bases outside the gene matches: 6. Germline-derived CDR1 and CDR2 are GTSNPN and SVGIG (reference sequence). The CDR3 DNA sequence: TGTGCCTGGAGTCGACAGGGGGCGCGCGGCAATCAGCCCCAGCATTTT. Translated: CAWSRQGARGNQPQHF.

The V and J genes are TRBV2 and TRBJ2-1; D ambiguous. Germline V gene data show CDR1 as SNHLY and CDR2 as FYNNEI. Trimming left V 7 bases short and J 1 base short, with 8 bases between. The CDR3 runs 13 residues. The CDR3 DNA is TGTGCCAGCAACCAGGCGTCCTACAATGAGCAGTTCTTC. This encodes CASNQASYNEQFF.